This is a list of T cell receptor beta chains from one sample in a study of cytomegalovirus exposure and HLA in healthy donors. Sequencing was performed with immunoSEQ multiplex PCR; in TCRdb, only in-frame clones are kept and a portion is missing. The sample has roughly 110,000 clones; approximately 80% are singletons. The source material was PBMCs. The receptors here all came from a woman aged 25-40 years in good health and CMV-seropositive. The CDR3 runs from the conserved cysteine through the conserved F or W. D genes are given only for firm matches. The size of a clone is reported for some rows only, either as once, few or many, or as a class for expanded clones.

cdr3_length: 14; j_call: TRBJ1-2; clone_size: NA; v_call: TRBV6-5; d_call: TRBD1; cdr3_aa: CASSYQGQGAGYTF; cdr3_nt: TGTGCCAGCAGTTACCAGGGACAGGGGGCCGGCTACACCTTC
cdr3_length: 14; j_call: TRBJ2-4; clone_size: once; v_call: TRBV6-6; d_call: TRBD1; cdr3_aa: CASTGGAAKNIQYF; cdr3_nt: TGTGCCAGCACAGGGGGCGCGGCCAAAAACATTCAGTACTTC
cdr3_length: 18; j_call: TRBJ2-3; clone_size: NA; v_call: TRBV7-2; d_call: TRBD2; cdr3_aa: CASSQGLAGGPTTDTQYF; cdr3_nt: TGTGCCAGCAGCCAAGGACTAGCGGGAGGGCCGACCACAGATACGCAGTATTTT
cdr3_length: 15; j_call: TRBJ2-5; clone_size: NA; v_call: TRBV4-1; d_call: TRBD2; cdr3_aa: CASSPTSGVEETQYF; cdr3_nt: TGCGCCAGCAGCCCGACTAGCGGGGTTGAAGAGACCCAGTACTTC
cdr3_length: 15; j_call: TRBJ1-6; clone_size: NA; v_call: TRBV19; d_call: NA; cdr3_aa: CASRMGGSANSPLHF; cdr3_nt: TGTGCCAGTAGAATGGGGGGATCTGCTAATTCACCCCTCCACTTT
cdr3_length: 17; j_call: TRBJ1-2; clone_size: NA; v_call: TRBV10-3; d_call: NA; cdr3_aa: CAISETRIGETNYGYTF; cdr3_nt: TGTGCCATCAGTGAGACCAGGATCGGGGAGACTAACTATGGCTACACCTTC
cdr3_length: 18; j_call: TRBJ2-1; clone_size: NA; v_call: TRBV2; d_call: TRBD2; cdr3_aa: CASSEALLAETSYNEQFF; cdr3_nt: TGTGCCAGCAGTGAAGCGTTACTAGCGGAAACCTCCTACAATGAGCAGTTCTTC
cdr3_length: 17; j_call: TRBJ1-5; clone_size: few; v_call: TRBV19; d_call: TRBD1; cdr3_aa: CASSRESGTGFVQPQHF; cdr3_nt: TGTGCCAGTAGTAGGGAGTCAGGGACAGGGTTCGTCCAGCCCCAGCATTTT
cdr3_length: 14; j_call: TRBJ2-1; clone_size: NA; v_call: TRBV4-1; d_call: NA; cdr3_aa: CASSQIYSYNEQFF; cdr3_nt: TGCGCCAGCAGCCAAATCTACTCCTACAATGAGCAGTTCTTC
cdr3_length: 15; j_call: TRBJ2-2; clone_size: few; v_call: TRBV2; d_call: NA; cdr3_aa: CASSDVPSSIGELFF; cdr3_nt: TGTGCCAGCAGTGACGTACCATCCAGTATCGGGGAGCTGTTTTTT
cdr3_length: 14; j_call: TRBJ1-2; clone_size: NA; v_call: TRBV19; d_call: NA; cdr3_aa: CASSTQQGNYGYTF; cdr3_nt: TGTGCCAGTAGTACCCAACAGGGTAACTATGGCTACACCTTC
cdr3_length: 15; j_call: TRBJ2-3; clone_size: NA; v_call: TRBV4-1; d_call: NA; cdr3_aa: CASSQAEGSTDTQYF; cdr3_nt: TGCGCCAGCAGCCAAGCCGAGGGTAGCACAGATACGCAGTATTTT
cdr3_length: 15; j_call: TRBJ2-7; clone_size: NA; v_call: TRBV7-6; d_call: TRBD2; cdr3_aa: CASSLGTSGSYEQYF; cdr3_nt: TGTGCCAGCAGCTTAGGTACTAGCGGGAGCTACGAGCAGTACTTC
cdr3_length: 17; j_call: TRBJ2-2; clone_size: NA; v_call: TRBV5-1; d_call: TRBD2; cdr3_aa: CASSLELAGGNTGELFF; cdr3_nt: TGCGCCAGCAGCTTGGAACTAGCGGGGGGGAACACCGGGGAGCTGTTTTTT
cdr3_length: 15; j_call: TRBJ1-3; clone_size: NA; v_call: TRBV19; d_call: NA; cdr3_aa: CASSIADNSGNTIYF; cdr3_nt: TGTGCCAGTAGTATAGCGGACAACTCTGGAAACACCATATATTTT
cdr3_length: 13; j_call: TRBJ1-1; clone_size: NA; v_call: TRBV6-1; d_call: NA; cdr3_aa: CASSAAGDTEAFF; cdr3_nt: TGTGCCAGCAGTGCGGCAGGGGACACTGAAGCTTTCTTT
cdr3_length: 16; j_call: TRBJ1-6; clone_size: NA; v_call: TRBV30; d_call: NA; cdr3_aa: CAWSVAPGHRRSPLHF; cdr3_nt: TGTGCCTGGAGTGTAGCCCCGGGACATAGAAGATCACCCCTCCACTTT
cdr3_length: 12; j_call: TRBJ1-5; clone_size: NA; v_call: TRBV19; d_call: NA; cdr3_aa: CASSPINQPQHF; cdr3_nt: TGTGCCAGTAGCCCAATTAATCAGCCCCAGCATTTT
cdr3_length: 16; j_call: TRBJ1-2; clone_size: NA; v_call: TRBV27; d_call: NA; cdr3_aa: CASSLGGGPAWYGYTF; cdr3_nt: TGTGCCAGCAGTTTGGGGGGGGGCCCCGCGTGGTATGGCTACACCTTC
cdr3_length: 15; j_call: TRBJ2-7; clone_size: once; v_call: TRBV5-6; d_call: NA; cdr3_aa: CASSLYATEPYEQYF; cdr3_nt: TGTGCCAGCAGCTTGTATGCAACAGAGCCCTACGAGCAGTACTTC
cdr3_length: 12; j_call: TRBJ1-2; clone_size: NA; v_call: TRBV9; d_call: NA; cdr3_aa: CASSQGSWGYTF; cdr3_nt: TGTGCCAGCAGCCAGGGTTCATGGGGCTACACCTTC
cdr3_length: 15; j_call: TRBJ2-7; clone_size: NA; v_call: TRBV15; d_call: NA; cdr3_aa: CATSSLPEAVHEQYF; cdr3_nt: TGTGCCACCAGCAGTCTCCCTGAGGCGGTGCACGAGCAGTACTTC
cdr3_length: 16; j_call: TRBJ2-3; clone_size: NA; v_call: TRBV9; d_call: TRBD1; cdr3_aa: CASSVSQGAGTDTQYF; cdr3_nt: TGTGCCAGCAGCGTAAGCCAGGGGGCTGGAACAGATACGCAGTATTTT
cdr3_length: 17; j_call: TRBJ1-1; clone_size: NA; v_call: TRBV27; d_call: TRBD1; cdr3_aa: CASSLLGTVHMNTEAFF; cdr3_nt: TGTGCCAGCAGTTTATTGGGGACAGTCCACATGAACACTGAAGCTTTCTTT
cdr3_length: 14; j_call: TRBJ1-4; clone_size: once; v_call: TRBV19; d_call: NA; cdr3_aa: CASSGRGMSEKLFF; cdr3_nt: TGTGCCAGTAGTGGTCGGGGAATGAGTGAAAAACTGTTTTTT